The 28 T cell receptor beta chains listed next were all sequenced from one sample in a study of response to subunit inactivated influenza vaccine. In TCRdb, the RT-PCR reads were re-called with MiXCR into one record per CDR3 protein. The sample yields 800,000 or so distinct CDR3 sequences, around 20% seen once. The sequencing here drew on PBMCs from blood, taken 4 to 6 days after vaccination. The receptors here all came from a man aged 50-60 years who received an inactivated influenza vaccine.

This clonotype was seen many times. CDR3: CASSLKGRNTEAFF. Here the CDR3 DNA reads TGTGCCAGCAGTTTAAAGGGTAGGAACACTGAAGCTTTCTTT. This chain joins TRBV12-3 or TRBV12-4 and TRBJ1-1; D is undetermined. The CDR3 sequence is 14 residues long. Trimming took 2 bases from V and 1 from J, leaving 8 bases between them.

This clonotype was detected a few times. The rearrangement uses TRBV29-1 and TRBJ1-4; weak D call: TRBD1 (5 bases). The CDR3 loop spans 12 amino acids. Germline-derived CDR1 and CDR2 are SQVTM and ANQGSEA. With 7 bases removed from V and 8 bases from J, the gap between germline ends came to 14 bases. DNA for the CDR3: TGCAGCGCCGGGGACCATGGAGAAAAACTGTTTTTT. This encodes CSAGDHGEKLFF. The entire variable domain, with the rest obtained from reference TRBV29-1 and TRBJ1-4, is as follows: SAVISQKPSRDICQRGTSLTIQCQVDSQVTMMFWYRQQPGQSLTLIATANQGSEATYESGFVIDKFPISRPNLTFSTLTVSNMSPEDSSIYLCSAGDHGEKLFFGSGTQLSVL.

This clonotype was counted a few times. The chain links TRBV4-2 to TRBJ2-7; the D gene is possibly TRBD1 (8 bases). The CDR3 spans 15 residues. The germline gives CDR1 LGHNA, CDR2 YNFKEQ. V was cut by 6 bases and J by 4 bases, with 19 bases left in between. CDR3: CASSLGQQGGYEQYF. As DNA, the CDR3 is TGTGCCAGCAGTCTCGGGCAACAGGGGGGGTACGAGCAGTACTTC.

This rearrangement joins TRBV6-2 or TRBV6-3 to TRBJ2-7, with 7 bases matching TRBD1. The CDR3 loop spans 14 amino acids. The germline V gene encodes CDR1 MNHEY and CDR2 SVGEGT. V was pared by 6 bases and J by 2 bases, with 7 bases of the junction left unmatched. The CDR3 sequence: CASRKTGPAYEQYF. In nucleotides, the CDR3 is TGTGCCAGCAGAAAGACAGGGCCTGCCTACGAGCAGTACTTC.

The rearrangement uses TRBV29-1 and TRBJ2-3, with 7 bases lining up with TRBD1. The V and J ends lost 6 bases and 3 bases, in that order; junction bases with no gene match: 3. This CDR3 spans 12 amino acids. Germline lookup yields CDR1 SQVTM and CDR2 ANQGSEA. The CDR3 DNA reads TGCAGCGTCCAGGGGGAGACAGATACGCAGTATTTT. Its protein product is CSVQGETDTQYF.

V is TRBV15 and J is TRBJ1-5, with TRBD1 matching over 8 bases. The germline V gene has CDR1 LNHNV and CDR2 YYDKDF (reference sequence). V lost 3 bases to trimming and J lost 1 base; unmatched junction nucleotides: 2. CDR3 length equals 15 residues. The CDR3 here is CATSRDRVSNQPQHF. CDR3 sequence (DNA): TGTGCCACCAGCAGGGACAGGGTAAGCAATCAGCCCCAGCATTTT.

V usage is TRBV30 and J usage is TRBJ1-2; no reliable D call. Germline lookup yields CDR1 GTSNPN and CDR2 SVGIG (reference sequence). This CDR3 comprises 15 residues. Deletions cut 1 base from V and 2 bases from J, with 14 bases between. DNA of the CDR3: TGTGCCTGGAGTGCTAACGCACCGGGAAACTATGGCTACACCTTC. As protein: CAWSANAPGNYGYTF.

This clonotype was seen a handful of times. In DNA form, the CDR3 reads TGCAGCGTTGTTTCCCGGGAGAGCTACGAGCAGTACTTC. Amino acid sequence: CSVVSRESYEQYF. The chain uses TRBV29-1 and TRBJ2-7; D is possibly TRBD2 (6 bases). Trimming took off 4 bases at V and 3 bases at J, with 13 bases between the two ends. Looked up from germline, CDR1 is SQVTM and CDR2 is ANQGSEA. This CDR3 is built from 13 residues.

A word on this clonotype: The junction departs from the called germline gene at one end, perhaps through a read error. The chain links TRBV7-7 to TRBJ2-1, with D perhaps assigned TRBD1 or TRBD2 (6 bases each). Germline V gene sequence: CDR1 SSHAT, CDR2 FNYEAQ (reference sequence). This CDR3 comprises 16 residues. The CDR3 spells CASSLGTGALGNEQFF. CDR3 sequence (DNA): TGTGCTAGCAGCTTAGGAACGGGGGCGCTGGGGAATGAGCAGTTCTTC.

The chain has TRBV3-1 and TRBJ2-7; 8 bases are a match to TRBD1. V lost 1 base, J lost 0 bases, and 5 bases stayed unmatched. The germline CDR1 and CDR2 sequences are LGHDT and YNNKEL (reference sequence). CDR3 length: 16 amino acids. For the CDR3, the DNA is TGTGCCAGCAGCCAAGGTAGTGGACAGGGCTCCTACGAGCAGTACTTC. This encodes CASSQGSGQGSYEQYF.

In its sample, this clonotype was seen a few times. The V gene is TRBV6-5, the J gene TRBJ2-3, with D perhaps matching TRBD2 (6 bases). Germline-derived CDR1 and CDR2 are MNHEY and SVGAGI. The CDR3 loop spans 18 amino acids. V lost 0 bases, J lost 4 bases, and 20 bases lay in between. The CDR3 DNA reads TGTGCCAGCAGTTACTCGAGGGGTTCTCGGACTACGTCAGATACGCAGTATTTT. Residues: CASSYSRGSRTTSDTQYF.

This clonotype was detected many times. The gene calls are TRBV27 and TRBJ1-5; TRBD1 agrees at 10 bases. The V gene end was trimmed by 6 bases and the J gene end by 0 bases; junction bases not matched to a gene: 5. Germline CDR1 reads MNHEY; CDR2 reads SMNVEV (reference sequence). CDR3 length: 16 amino acids. CDR3 sequence reads: CASRDRGFYSNQPQHF. In nucleotides, the CDR3 is TGTGCCAGCAGGGACAGGGGGTTCTATAGCAATCAGCCCCAGCATTTT.

In its sample, this clonotype was seen a few times. The V call is TRBV6-5, the J call TRBJ2-3; TRBD2 matches at 11 bases. Germline CDR1 and CDR2: MNHEY and SVGAGI. CDR3 length equals 19 residues. With 2 bases clipped from V and 0 bases from J, the junction kept 10 bases outside the gene matches. This CDR3 is CASSYPIFGTSGSTDTQYF. As DNA, the CDR3 is TGTGCCAGCAGTTACCCTATTTTCGGGACTAGCGGCAGCACAGATACGCAGTATTTT.

The chain joins TRBV30 to TRBJ1-2, with D unclear. V was pared by 4 bases and J by 7 bases, with 13 bases between. The V gene's germline CDR1 is GTSNPN and CDR2 SVGIG (reference sequence). There are 12 residues in the CDR3. The CDR3 is CAWMRNPPGYTF. The CDR3 DNA follows: TGTGCCTGGATGAGGAATCCCCCTGGCTACACCTTC.

Written as DNA, the CDR3 is TGTGCCATCAGGGGCCAGCGGGGGAGAGACAATGAGCAGTTCTTC. It translates to CAIRGQRGRDNEQFF. This sequence joins TRBV10-3 and TRBJ2-1; the match to TRBD2 covers 8 bases. The CDR3 loop spans 15 amino acids. V lost 6 bases and J lost 5; bases outside the gene matches: 9. Germline assignment: CDR1 ENHRY and CDR2 SYGVKD.

The chain uses TRBV12-3 or TRBV12-4 and TRBJ1-2, with unresolved D. Trimming shortened V by 5 bases and J by 5 bases, and 9 bases separated the two germline ends. CDR3 length: 12 residues. The DNA of the CDR3 is TGTGCCAGCAGTGTCAGTGGATATGGCTACACCTTC. It translates to CASSVSGYGYTF.

This clonotype was observed a few times. V is TRBV20-1 and J is TRBJ2-7; a weak D match, TRBD1 (6 bases). The CDR3 sequence is 14 residues long. From germline, CDR1 is DFQATT and CDR2 SNEGSKA (reference sequence). Trimming shortened V by 5 bases and J by 3 bases, and 17 bases separated the two germline ends. CDR3 DNA: TGCAGTGCTTCCGGGGATCTCAGGGGCTACGAGCAGTACTTC. It specifies CSASGDLRGYEQYF.

In DNA form, the CDR3 reads TGCAGTGCTATATCAGGGAACTATGGCTACACCTTC. Residues: CSAISGNYGYTF. This chain connects TRBV20-1 to TRBJ1-2, with a possible D match to TRBD1 (5 bases). Per germline, CDR1 DFQATT and CDR2 SNEGSKA (reference sequence). Trimming left V 4 bases short and J 2 bases short, with 8 bases between. The CDR3 is 12 residues long.

J is TRBJ1-1 and V is TRBV6-2 or TRBV6-3; possibly TRBD1 for D (6 bases). CDR1 and CDR2 (germline): MNHEY, SVGEGT. V was clipped by 0 bases and J by 5 bases, with 10 bases between them. CDR3 size: 14 residues. DNA of the CDR3: TGTGCCAGCAGTTACTCTGGGGGGCGGACTGAAGCTTTCTTT. As protein: CASSYSGGRTEAFF.

This clonotype was detected once. V and J are TRBV20-1 and TRBJ2-3, with TRBD2 matching 8 bases. Germline CDR1 and CDR2: DFQATT and SNEGSKA (reference sequence). The CDR3 contains 13 residues. J lost 6 bases, V lost 3 bases, and 5 bases had no gene match. The CDR3 nucleotides read TGCAGTGCTAGGTGGGGACTAGAGGATACGCAGTATTTT. Its translation: CSARWGLEDTQYF.

In this sample, this clonotype turned up a few times. The chain couples TRBV6-1 to TRBJ2-7; weak D call: TRBD2 (6 bases). CDR1 and CDR2 (germline): MNHNS, SASEGT. With 5 bases removed from V and 4 bases from J, the gap between germline ends came to 18 bases. The CDR3 totals 15 residues. The CDR3 DNA sequence: TGTGCCAGCAGTACGCGGGGTCCCCAACGGTACGAGCAGTACTTC. Its translation: CASSTRGPQRYEQYF.

The sample holds many counts of this clonotype. The genes are TRBV12-3 or TRBV12-4 and TRBJ2-7; 7 bases align to TRBD1. Losses at the gene ends were 6 bases for V and 3 bases for J; bases not matched to a gene: 5. The length of the CDR3 is 13 residues. CDR3 protein: CASRGDSGYEQYF. CDR3 DNA: TGTGCCAGCAGGGGGGACAGCGGCTACGAGCAGTACTTC.

This clonotype has a handful of counts. The chain joins TRBV27 to TRBJ2-7; possibly TRBD1 for D (5 bases). The germline gives CDR1 MNHEY, CDR2 SMNVEV (reference sequence). Trimming shortened V by 4 bases and J by 4 bases, and 14 bases separated the two germline ends. There are 14 residues in the CDR3. CDR3 region: CASSYSQGGYEQYF. The CDR3 region has the DNA TGTGCCAGCAGTTACTCGCAGGGTGGTTACGAGCAGTACTTC.

This clonotype was recorded many times. The genes are TRBV6-5 and TRBJ1-2; D unclear. V lost 6 bases, J lost 2 bases, and 10 bases lay in between. The germline gives CDR1 MNHEY, CDR2 SVGAGI. The CDR3 extends over 13 amino acids. The CDR3 spells CASSLTRNYGYTF. CDR3 nucleotides: TGTGCCAGCAGCTTAACACGGAACTATGGCTACACCTTC.

This clonotype was recorded a few times. V gene TRBV6-1 combines with J gene TRBJ1-2; weak D call: TRBD1 (6 bases). The germline V gene has CDR1 MNHNS and CDR2 SASEGT. Deletions cut 4 bases from V and 5 bases from J, with 17 bases between. The CDR3 runs 15 residues. The CDR3: CASSVTGAGIYGYTF. The CDR3 coding sequence is TGTGCCAGCAGTGTAACGGGGGCCGGCATATATGGCTACACCTTC.

The CDR3 DNA reads as TGCAGTGCCCGACAGGGTGGACAGTACTTC. Its translation is CSARQGGQYF. V is TRBV20-1 and J is TRBJ2-7; 7 bases line up with TRBD1. CDR1 DFQATT and CDR2 SNEGSKA come from the germline V gene (reference sequence). The CDR3 sequence is 10 residues long. The ends lost 6 bases at V and 10 bases at J; junction bases unmatched: 6.

The J gene is TRBJ2-1, the V gene TRBV12-3 or TRBV12-4; the D is unclear. The CDR3 is 14 residues long. Trimming stripped 2 bases from V and 7 bases from J, with 12 bases between. This chain's CDR3 is CASSLSGPSNEQFF. CDR3 nucleotides: TGTGCCAGCAGTTTAAGTGGGCCGTCTAATGAGCAGTTCTTC.

The chain is built from TRBV18 and TRBJ2-1; 8 bases line up with TRBD2. The V segment lost 2 bases and the J segment 4 bases; nucleotides outside the gene matches: 7. The germline CDR1 and CDR2 sequences are KGHSH and LQKENI. The CDR3 is made up of 16 amino acids. In DNA, the CDR3 is TGTGCCAGCTCACCAACCGGGACTAGAGGGTACAATGAGCAGTTCTTC. Translating gives CASSPTGTRGYNEQFF.